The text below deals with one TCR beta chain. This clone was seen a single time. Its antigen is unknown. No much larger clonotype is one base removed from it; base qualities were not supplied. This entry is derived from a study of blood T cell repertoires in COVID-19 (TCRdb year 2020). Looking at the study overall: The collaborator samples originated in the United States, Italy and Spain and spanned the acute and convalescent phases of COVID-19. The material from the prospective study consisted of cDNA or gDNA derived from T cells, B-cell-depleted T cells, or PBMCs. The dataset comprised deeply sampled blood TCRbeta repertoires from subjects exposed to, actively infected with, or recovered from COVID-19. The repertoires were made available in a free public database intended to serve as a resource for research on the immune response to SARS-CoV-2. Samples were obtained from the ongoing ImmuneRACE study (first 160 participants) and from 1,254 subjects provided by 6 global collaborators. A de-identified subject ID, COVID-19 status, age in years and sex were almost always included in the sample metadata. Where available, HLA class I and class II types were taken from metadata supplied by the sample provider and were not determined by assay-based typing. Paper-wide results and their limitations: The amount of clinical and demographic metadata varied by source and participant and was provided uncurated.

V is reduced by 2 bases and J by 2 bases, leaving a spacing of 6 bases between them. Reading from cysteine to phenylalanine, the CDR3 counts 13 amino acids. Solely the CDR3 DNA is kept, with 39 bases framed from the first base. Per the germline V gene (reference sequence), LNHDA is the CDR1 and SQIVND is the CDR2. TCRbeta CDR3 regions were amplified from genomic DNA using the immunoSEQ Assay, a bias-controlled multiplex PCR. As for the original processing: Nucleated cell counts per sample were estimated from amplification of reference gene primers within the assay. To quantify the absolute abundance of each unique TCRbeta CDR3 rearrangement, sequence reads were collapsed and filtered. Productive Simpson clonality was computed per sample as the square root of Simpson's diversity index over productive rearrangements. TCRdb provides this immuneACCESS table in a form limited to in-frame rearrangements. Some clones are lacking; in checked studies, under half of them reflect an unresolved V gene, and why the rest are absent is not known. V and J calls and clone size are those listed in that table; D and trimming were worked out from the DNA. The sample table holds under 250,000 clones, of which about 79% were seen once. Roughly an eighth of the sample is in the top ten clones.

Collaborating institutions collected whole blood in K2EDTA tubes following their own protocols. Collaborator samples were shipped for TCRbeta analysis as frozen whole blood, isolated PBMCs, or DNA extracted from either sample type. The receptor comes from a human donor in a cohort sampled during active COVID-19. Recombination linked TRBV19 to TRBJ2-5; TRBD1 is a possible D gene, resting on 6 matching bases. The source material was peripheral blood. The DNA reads TGTGCCAGTAGTATACAGGGGCAAGAGACCCAGTACTTC. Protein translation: CASSIQGQETQYF.